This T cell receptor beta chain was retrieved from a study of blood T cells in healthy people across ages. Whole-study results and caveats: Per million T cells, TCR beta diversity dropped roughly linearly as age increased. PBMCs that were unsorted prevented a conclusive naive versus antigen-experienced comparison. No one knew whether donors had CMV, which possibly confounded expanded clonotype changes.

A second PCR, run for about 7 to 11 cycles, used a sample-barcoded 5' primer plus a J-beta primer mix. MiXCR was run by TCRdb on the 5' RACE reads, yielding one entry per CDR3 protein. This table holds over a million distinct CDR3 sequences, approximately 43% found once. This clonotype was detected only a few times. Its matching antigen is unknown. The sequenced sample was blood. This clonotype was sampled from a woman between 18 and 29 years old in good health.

CDR3 sequence: CASSSTQGVRRLHF. The CDR3 nucleotides read TGTGCCAGCAGCTCCACCCAAGGGGTCCGACGCCTCCACTTT. The chain carries TRBV7-2 and TRBJ1-6; D possibly corresponds to TRBD1 (5 bases). V lost 4 bases and J 15 bases, leaving 19 bases between the germline ends. The CDR3 has 14 residues. Germline values: CDR1 SGHTA, CDR2 FQGNSA.